Listed below are T cell receptor beta chains from one sample, sequenced in a study of CD4 and CD8 cells across lung adenocarcinoma regions. TCRdb called the PCR reads again in MiXCR, with one record for every CDR3 protein. Of fewer than 25,000 distinct CDR3 sequences listed, approximately 49% were seen once; the top ten hold about a quarter. The sequencing sample was made of CD8+ T cells from the center of a lung tumor. The receptors derive from a female donor with lung adenocarcinoma. The CD4 and CD8 labels of this study may be unreliable. The CDR3 runs from the conserved cysteine through the conserved F or W. Each record gives: J gene, V gene, clone size, D gene, CDR3 DNA, CDR3 protein. The D gene is left open where the match is weak. Expanded clones get a size class; other rows say once, few or many, or leave the size out.

J: TRBJ2-3; V: TRBV12-3/TRBV12-4; size: .; D: TRBD2; DNA: TGTGCCAGCAGTTTTGTATCACTAGCGCTTCGAGGGCATAGCACAGATACGCAGTATTTT; CDR3: CASSFVSLALRGHSTDTQYF
J: TRBJ2-4; V: TRBV10-3; size: .; D: .; DNA: TGTGCCGCCGGGGGCGGTGGCCGTGACAAAGACACTCAGTACTTC; CDR3: CAAGGGGRDKDTQYF
J: TRBJ2-5; V: TRBV7-8; size: .; D: TRBD2; DNA: TGTGCCAGCAGCTCCCGGACTAGCGGGAGGGTCCTTCGAGAGACCCAGTACTTC; CDR3: CASSSRTSGRVLRETQYF
J: TRBJ2-1; V: TRBV10-1; size: many; D: .; DNA: TGCGCCAGCAGTCGAGGGGGGGGGAATGAGCAGTTCTTC; CDR3: CASSRGGGNEQFF
J: TRBJ2-1; V: TRBV5-1; size: many; D: .; DNA: TGCGCCAGCAGCTTGGACCTCGTAGCGTACAATGAGCAGTTCTTC; CDR3: CASSLDLVAYNEQFF
J: TRBJ1-2; V: TRBV6-1; size: .; D: TRBD1; DNA: TGTGCCAGCAGTGAAGAGAGGGGGCTTGGCTACACCTTC; CDR3: CASSEERGLGYTF
J: TRBJ2-1; V: TRBV5-1; size: .; D: .; DNA: TGCGCCAGCAGCTTGGCCTCGGGCGGTGAGCAGTTCTTC; CDR3: CASSLASGGEQFF
J: TRBJ1-5; V: TRBV12-5; size: .; D: .; DNA: TGTGCTAGTGGTTGGACGGGTCCTAGCAATCAGCCCCAGCATTTT; CDR3: CASGWTGPSNQPQHF
J: TRBJ2-1; V: TRBV6-1; size: .; D: .; DNA: TGTGCCAGCAGTGAAAGTGTAGGGTCGCGATTCTTC; CDR3: CASSESVGSRFF
J: TRBJ2-3; V: TRBV11-1; size: once; D: .; DNA: TGTGCCAGCAGCTTAATTTCCGGGAGCACAGATACGCAGTATTTT; CDR3: CASSLISGSTDTQYF
J: TRBJ2-1; V: TRBV6-1; size: medium-sized; D: .; DNA: TGTGCCAGCAGTGAGGGCGGAGGGGACTACAATGAGCAGTTCTTC; CDR3: CASSEGGGDYNEQFF
J: TRBJ2-7; V: TRBV10-1; size: .; D: .; DNA: TGCGCCAGCAGTGAGGGTGGGGGGATCTACGAGCAGTACTTC; CDR3: CASSEGGGIYEQYF
J: TRBJ2-5; V: TRBV6-1; size: .; D: .; DNA: TGTGGCAGGGGGTTCGGGGGCAGTGGCCAAGAGATTCAGTACTTC; CDR3: CGRGFGGSGQEIQYF
J: TRBJ2-1; V: TRBV6-1; size: many; D: TRBD2; DNA: TGTGCCAGCAAAACCCCGGGACTAGCGGGAGCGATTGAGCAGTTCTTC; CDR3: CASKTPGLAGAIEQFF
J: TRBJ2-1; V: TRBV15; size: .; D: TRBD2; DNA: TGTGCCACCAGCGAAGGACTAGTCGATGAGCAGTTCTTC; CDR3: CATSEGLVDEQFF
J: TRBJ2-1; V: TRBV6-1; size: .; D: TRBD2; DNA: TGTGCCAGCAGCCGGACTAGCGGAGACTACAATGAGCAGTTCTTC; CDR3: CASSRTSGDYNEQFF
J: TRBJ2-5; V: TRBV5-6; size: .; D: .; DNA: TGTGCCGGCAGCTCCGACGAAGATACGCAGTACTTC; CDR3: CAGSSDEDTQYF
J: TRBJ2-5; V: TRBV27; size: .; D: TRBD2; DNA: TGTGCCAGCAGCCGGACTAGCGGGAGAGTCGGGGAGACCCAGTACTTC; CDR3: CASSRTSGRVGETQYF
J: TRBJ2-5; V: TRBV4-1; size: few; D: TRBD2; DNA: TGCGCCAGCAGCCATGATCCTAGCGGGAGTAAAGAGACCCAGTACTTC; CDR3: CASSHDPSGSKETQYF
J: TRBJ2-2; V: TRBV6-1; size: once; D: .; DNA: TGTGCCAGCAGTCCCAAGTGGACCGGGGAGCTGTTTTTT; CDR3: CASSPKWTGELFF
J: TRBJ2-5; V: TRBV7-2; size: few; D: .; DNA: TGTGCCAGCAGCTTCGGAACCTCGTTAGGGACCCAGTACTTC; CDR3: CASSFGTSLGTQYF
J: TRBJ2-3; V: TRBV12-3/TRBV12-4; size: .; D: .; DNA: TGTGCCAGCAGTTCGGGCACAGATACGCAGTATTTT; CDR3: CASSSGTDTQYF
J: TRBJ2-1; V: TRBV4-1; size: .; D: TRBD1; DNA: TGCGCCAGCAGCCCTTGGGCTGGGCAGGGGGCCTACAATGAGCAGTTCTTC; CDR3: CASSPWAGQGAYNEQFF
J: TRBJ2-5; V: TRBV27; size: once; D: .; DNA: TGTGCCAGCGGAGGCCGTGTAGAAGAGACCCAGTACTTC; CDR3: CASGGRVEETQYF
J: TRBJ2-1; V: TRBV9; size: .; D: .; DNA: TGTGCCAGCAGCGGAGAACGGGACCCGGATGAGCAGTTCTTC; CDR3: CASSGERDPDEQFF
J: TRBJ2-4; V: TRBV27; size: .; D: TRBD1; DNA: TGTGCCAGCAGTTCAGGTTGGGCCCTTGGGACAGGGCCTAGCACAGACATTCAGTACTTC; CDR3: CASSSGWALGTGPSTDIQYF
J: TRBJ2-4; V: TRBV10-3; size: .; D: TRBD2; DNA: TGTGCCGCGGGTGGCGGGAGCGGAGCCCAAGACATTCAGTACTTC; CDR3: CAAGGGSGAQDIQYF
J: TRBJ1-6; V: TRBV6-1; size: .; D: TRBD1; DNA: TGTGCCAGCAGCTCCTGGGGCCGACAGGGACTCAATTCACCCCTCCACTTT; CDR3: CASSSWGRQGLNSPLHF
J: TRBJ2-4; V: TRBV27; size: .; D: .; DNA: TGTGCCAGCAGTTTAAAGGGGCACGGAGCCACAGATATGCAGTACTTC; CDR3: CASSLKGHGATDMQYF
J: TRBJ2-3; V: TRBV6-2/TRBV6-3; size: .; D: .; DNA: TGTGCCAGCAGTTACACGGGGACCACAGATACGCAGTATTTT; CDR3: CASSYTGTTDTQYF
J: TRBJ2-1; V: TRBV6-5; size: once; D: .; DNA: TGTGCCAGCAGTTACTCGCAACTAGTGGAGACAAATGCGCAGTTCTTC; CDR3: CASSYSQLVETNAQFF
J: TRBJ2-7; V: TRBV10-2; size: .; D: .; DNA: TGCGCCAGCAGCTTCCAGGGCAACGAGCAGTACTTC; CDR3: CASSFQGNEQYF
J: TRBJ2-7; V: TRBV6-1; size: few; D: TRBD2; DNA: TGTGCCAGCAGTGAACTCAGGACGGGACTAGCGAGGTACGAGCAGTACTTC; CDR3: CASSELRTGLARYEQYF
J: TRBJ2-5; V: TRBV27; size: .; D: TRBD1; DNA: TGTGCCAGCGGTTTCGGGGACAGTGACCAAGATACCCAGTACTTC; CDR3: CASGFGDSDQDTQYF
J: TRBJ2-3; V: TRBV20-1; size: few; D: .; DNA: TGCAGTGCTATTCATGTAGTGGCAGGAGATACGCAGTATTTT; CDR3: CSAIHVVAGDTQYF
J: TRBJ2-4; V: TRBV10-3; size: .; D: .; DNA: TGTGCCATCAGTGAGGGGCTGGGAGCGAAAAATACTCAGTACTTC; CDR3: CAISEGLGAKNTQYF
J: TRBJ2-5; V: TRBV27; size: .; D: .; DNA: TGTGCCGGCGGTCACCAAGAGACGCAGTACTTT; CDR3: CAGGHQETQYF
J: TRBJ2-1; V: TRBV4-1; size: .; D: .; DNA: TGCGCCAGCAGCCAAGATCTTGTCGGGAGTGCGTCCTACAATGAGCAGTTCTTC; CDR3: CASSQDLVGSASYNEQFF
J: TRBJ2-3; V: TRBV10-3; size: .; D: .; DNA: TGTGGCACCGGGTACGAGGGGCGTGACACAGAGACCCAGTATTTT; CDR3: CGTGYEGRDTETQYF
J: TRBJ2-4; V: TRBV10-1; size: .; D: .; DNA: TGCGCCAGCAGGGGGCTGTGGGACAAAGATACTCAGTACTTC; CDR3: CASRGLWDKDTQYF
J: TRBJ2-1; V: TRBV20-1; size: few; D: .; DNA: TGCAGTGCTGGGCCTACATTTAATGAGCAGTTCTTC; CDR3: CSAGPTFNEQFF
J: TRBJ1-1; V: TRBV6-1; size: many; D: .; DNA: TGTGCCAGCAGTGAAGGGACAGTGACTGAAGCTTTCTTT; CDR3: CASSEGTVTEAFF
J: TRBJ2-7; V: TRBV4-1; size: once; D: .; DNA: TGCGCCAGCAGCCTCCTATCCCTGGACTCCAACGAGCAGTACTTC; CDR3: CASSLLSLDSNEQYF
J: TRBJ2-3; V: TRBV6-1; size: .; D: TRBD2; DNA: TGTGCCAGCAGTGAAGACGCGGGGGGGGCGAAAGATACTCAGTATTTT; CDR3: CASSEDAGGAKDTQYF
J: TRBJ1-1; V: TRBV6-1; size: .; D: .; DNA: TGTGCCAGCAGTCCCCAGGGCAGGATCGGGACTGAAGCTTTCTTT; CDR3: CASSPQGRIGTEAFF
J: TRBJ2-5; V: TRBV6-1; size: .; D: TRBD2; DNA: TGTGCCAGCAGGCTTAGCGGGAGGCGAGCGGAGACCCAGTACTTC; CDR3: CASRLSGRRAETQYF
J: TRBJ2-5; V: TRBV27; size: .; D: .; DNA: TGTGCGGGGAGTTGGGGCGGAGATCCAGAGACCCAGTACTTC; CDR3: CAGSWGGDPETQYF
J: TRBJ2-3; V: TRBV5-1; size: few; D: TRBD2; DNA: TGCGCCAGCAGCTTGAGAGGACTAGCGGGAGATACGCAGTATTTT; CDR3: CASSLRGLAGDTQYF
J: TRBJ1-2; V: TRBV6-2/TRBV6-3; size: .; D: TRBD1; DNA: TGTGCCAGCAGATACGACAGGGGGCTTTGGTATGGCTACACCTTC; CDR3: CASRYDRGLWYGYTF
J: TRBJ2-4; V: TRBV27; size: .; D: .; DNA: TGTGCCAGCAGTTTATCGGTGGGGCAGGGCCTTAACAATGAGCAGTACTTC; CDR3: CASSLSVGQGLNNEQYF
J: TRBJ1-5; V: TRBV7-2; size: .; D: .; DNA: TGTGCCAGCAGCTTAGCGATGAATCAGCCCCAGCATTTT; CDR3: CASSLAMNQPQHF
J: TRBJ1-2; V: TRBV6-1; size: once; D: TRBD1; DNA: TGTGCCACTTCGGGACAGTATAACTATGGCTACACCTTC; CDR3: CATSGQYNYGYTF
J: TRBJ1-1; V: TRBV6-1; size: .; D: .; DNA: TGTGCCAGCAGTGAATTCGGGGTATTGAACACTGAAGCTACCTTC; CDR3: CASSEFGVLNTEATF
J: TRBJ2-5; V: TRBV6-1; size: many; D: .; DNA: TGTGCCAGCAGTGAATATTTGACTTTAGGGGGGACCCAGTACTTC; CDR3: CASSEYLTLGGTQYF
J: TRBJ2-3; V: TRBV10-2; size: .; D: TRBD2; DNA: TGCGCCAGCAGTGAACACGGACTAGCGGGCGGAGATACGCAGTATTTT; CDR3: CASSEHGLAGGDTQYF
J: TRBJ2-4; V: TRBV10-2; size: .; D: .; DNA: TGCGCCAGCAGTGATGTCAAAAACATTCAGTACTTC; CDR3: CASSDVKNIQYF
J: TRBJ2-7; V: TRBV27; size: .; D: TRBD1; DNA: TGTGCCAGCAGTTTATTTGCTCGCGGAAGGACAGGGGGTTCCCACGAGCAGTACTTC; CDR3: CASSLFARGRTGGSHEQYF
J: TRBJ2-5; V: TRBV3-1; size: once; D: .; DNA: TGTGCCAGCAGCCCCCCTCGACAGTTACCGACCTTCAACTTC; CDR3: CASSPPRQLPTFNF
J: TRBJ2-1; V: TRBV6-1; size: .; D: .; DNA: TGTGCCAGCAGTGCTCTGTTAGGTCATGAGCAGTTCTTC; CDR3: CASSALLGHEQFF
J: TRBJ2-1; V: TRBV27; size: .; D: TRBD2; DNA: TGTGCCAGCAGTAGCCTAGCGGGGACTAATGAGCAGTTCTTC; CDR3: CASSSLAGTNEQFF